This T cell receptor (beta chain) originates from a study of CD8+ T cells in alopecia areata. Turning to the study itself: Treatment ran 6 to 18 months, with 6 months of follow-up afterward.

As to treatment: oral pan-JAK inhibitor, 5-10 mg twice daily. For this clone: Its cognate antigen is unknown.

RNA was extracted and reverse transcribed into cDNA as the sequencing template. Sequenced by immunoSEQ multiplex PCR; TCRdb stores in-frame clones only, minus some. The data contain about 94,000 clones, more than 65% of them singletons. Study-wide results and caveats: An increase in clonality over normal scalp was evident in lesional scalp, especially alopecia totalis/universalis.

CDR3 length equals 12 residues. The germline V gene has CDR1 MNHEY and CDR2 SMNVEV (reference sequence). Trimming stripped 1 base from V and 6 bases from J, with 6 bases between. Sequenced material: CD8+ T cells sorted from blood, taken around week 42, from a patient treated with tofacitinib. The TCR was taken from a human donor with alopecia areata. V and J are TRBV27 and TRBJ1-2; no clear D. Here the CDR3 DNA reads TGTGCCAGCAGTTTATATGGGGATGGCTACACCTTC. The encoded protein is CASSLYGDGYTF.